This T cell receptor beta chain comes out of a study of blood T cell repertoires in COVID-19. Overall study context: The origin of the acute and convalescent COVID-19 samples was the United States, Italy and Spain.

Between the trimmed V and J ends, which lost 7 bases and 2 bases, there was a span of 17 bases. In germline, CDR1 is SGHDN, CDR2 FVKESK. The length of the CDR3 is 15 residues. Per the original methods: By means of reference gene primer amplification, nucleated cell counts were estimated. Measured with immunoSEQ multiplex PCR; TCRdb has only the in-frame clones, and not every one. From that table come the V and J calls and clone size; the DNA was used to work out D and trimming. The data hold 60,000 or so clones, with approximately 89% observed a single time. The chain links TRBV14 to TRBJ2-5; the D gene is possibly TRBD2 (6 bases). The sequenced sample was peripheral blood. This clonotype was sampled from a man aged 55 to 70 with active or convalescent COVID-19. CDR3 nucleotides: TGTGCCAGCAAAGTAGCGGCATCTAATCAAGAGACCCAGTACTTC. This sequence encodes CASKVAASNQETQYF.